Following are 6 T cell receptor beta chains from one sample sequenced in a study of control samples from healthy donors and cancer patients (dated by TCRdb to 2020 to 2022). The library relied on the immunoSEQ multiplex PCR assay. The table was pulled from immuneACCESS by TCRdb, which kept in-frame rearrangements only. Such tables lose some clones; where checked, under half of the loss comes from unresolved V genes, and the rest has no known cause. The sample includes 120,000 or so clones, with around 93% observed a single time. Around 7.9% of the sample lies in the top ten. The sequenced material came from blood. These receptors were taken from a man aged 18 to 35 in good health.

This chain connects TRBV19 to TRBJ2-5, with 12 bases aligning to TRBD1. The CDR3 loop spans 16 amino acids. CDR1 and CDR2 from the germline V gene are LNHDA and SQIVND (reference sequence). V trimming: 2 bases; J trimming: 5 bases; junction bases outside the gene matches: 6. The CDR3 nucleotides read TGTGCCAGTAGTATATCCGGGACAGGGGGCACGGAGACCCAGTACTTC. Amino acids: CASSISGTGGTETQYF.

The DNA of the CDR3 is TGTGCCAGCAGTTACGTAGGAGGGGGCTACACCTTC. It codes for CASSYVGGGYTF. The chain recombines TRBV6-5 with TRBJ1-2, with no clear D. Trimming pared 2 bases from V and 8 bases from J, leaving 9 bases between. This CDR3 spans 12 amino acids. Germline assignment: CDR1 MNHEY and CDR2 SVGAGI.

V gene TRBV11-2 combines with J gene TRBJ1-2, with D unclear. CDR3 length: 16 amino acids. Trimming took 4 bases from V and 5 from J, leaving 20 bases between them. The germline gives CDR1 SGHAT, CDR2 FQNNGV. The CDR3 sequence is CASSSYRGEDRYGYTF. The CDR3 DNA follows: TGTGCCAGCAGCTCCTACCGGGGAGAAGATAGGTATGGCTACACCTTC.

V is TRBV20-1 and J is TRBJ1-2; tentative D call: TRBD1 (5 bases). This CDR3 is 17 amino acids long. The V end was cut by 3 bases, the J end by 3 bases, with 23 bases between. Germline CDR1 DFQATT, CDR2 SNEGSKA (reference sequence). CDR3: CSASFPGSLLKHYGYTF. The CDR3 coding sequence is TGCAGTGCTAGTTTCCCAGGGTCCCTTTTAAAACACTATGGCTACACCTTC.

CDR3: CASSQDLNNEQFF. The CDR3 DNA reads TGTGCCAGCAGCCAAGACCTAAACAATGAGCAGTTCTTC. This rearrangement joins TRBV3-1 (or the pseudogene TRBV3-2) to TRBJ2-1; D ambiguous. From germline, CDR1 is LGHDT and CDR2 YNNKEL (reference sequence). V was clipped by 0 bases and J by 5 bases, with 5 bases between them. The CDR3 loop spans 13 amino acids.

This rearrangement joins TRBV10-3 to TRBJ1-1, with D possibly matching TRBD1 (6 bases). Germline-derived CDR1 and CDR2 are ENHRY and SYGVKD. The CDR3 sequence is 15 residues long. V was trimmed by 7 bases and J by 0 bases, leaving 15 bases between them. Here the CDR3 reads CAITDGGQMNTEAFF. CDR3 DNA sequence: TGTGCCATCACCGACGGAGGACAGATGAACACTGAAGCTTTCTTT.